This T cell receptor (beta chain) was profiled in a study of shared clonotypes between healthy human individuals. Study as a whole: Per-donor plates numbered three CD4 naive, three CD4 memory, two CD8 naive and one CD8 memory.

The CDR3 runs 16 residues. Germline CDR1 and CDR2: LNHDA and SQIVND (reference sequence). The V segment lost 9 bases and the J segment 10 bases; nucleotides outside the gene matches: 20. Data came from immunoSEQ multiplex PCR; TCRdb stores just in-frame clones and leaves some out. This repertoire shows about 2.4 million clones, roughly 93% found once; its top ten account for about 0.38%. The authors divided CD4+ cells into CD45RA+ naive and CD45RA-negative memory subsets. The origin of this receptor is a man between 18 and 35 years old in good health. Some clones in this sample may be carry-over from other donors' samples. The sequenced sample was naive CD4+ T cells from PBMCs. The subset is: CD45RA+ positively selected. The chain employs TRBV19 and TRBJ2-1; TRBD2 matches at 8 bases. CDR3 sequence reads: CASNPEPAGVLGEQFF. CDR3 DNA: TGTGCCAGCAATCCTGAACCAGCGGGAGTCCTCGGGGAGCAGTTCTTC.